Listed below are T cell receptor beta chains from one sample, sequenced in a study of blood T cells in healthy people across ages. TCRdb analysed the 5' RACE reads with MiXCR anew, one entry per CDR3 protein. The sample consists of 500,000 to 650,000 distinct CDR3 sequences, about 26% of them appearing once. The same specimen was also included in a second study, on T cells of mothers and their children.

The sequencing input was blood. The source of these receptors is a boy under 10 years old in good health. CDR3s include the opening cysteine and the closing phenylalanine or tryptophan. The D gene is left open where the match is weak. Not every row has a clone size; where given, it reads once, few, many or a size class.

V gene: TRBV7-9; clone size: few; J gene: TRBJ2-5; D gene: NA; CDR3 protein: CASSAVVGPTQQTQYF; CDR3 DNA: TGTGCCAGCAGCGCCGTGGTGGGGCCGACACAACAGACCCAGTACTTC
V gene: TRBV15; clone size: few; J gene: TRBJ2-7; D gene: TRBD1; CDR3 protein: CATSIRQGYEQYF; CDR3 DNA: TGTGCCACCAGCATAAGACAGGGCTACGAGCAGTACTTC
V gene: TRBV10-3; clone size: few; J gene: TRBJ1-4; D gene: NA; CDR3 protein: CAISELVGVNEKLFF; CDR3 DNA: TGTGCCATCAGTGAATTGGTGGGGGTAAATGAAAAACTGTTTTTT
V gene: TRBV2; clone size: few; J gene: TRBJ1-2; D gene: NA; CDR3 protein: CASSPPTGPRGGYTF; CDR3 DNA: TGTGCCAGCAGTCCACCGACCGGGCCCAGAGGGGGCTACACCTTC
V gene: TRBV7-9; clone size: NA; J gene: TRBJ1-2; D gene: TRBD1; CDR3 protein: CASSSIRPGTANYGYTF; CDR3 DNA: TGTGCCAGCAGCTCTATTCGCCCCGGGACAGCTAACTATGGCTACACCTTC
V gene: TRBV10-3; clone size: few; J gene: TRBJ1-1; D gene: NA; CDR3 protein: CAISREDTEAFF; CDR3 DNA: TGTGCCATCAGTAGGGAGGACACTGAAGCTTTCTTT
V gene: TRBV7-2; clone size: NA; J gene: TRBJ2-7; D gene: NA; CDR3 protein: CASSLAPLNYEQYF; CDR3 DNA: TGTGCCAGCAGCTTAGCCCCTCTTAACTACGAGCAGTACTTC
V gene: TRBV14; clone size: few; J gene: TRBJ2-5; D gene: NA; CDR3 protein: CASGGASETQYF; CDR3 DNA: TGTGCCAGCGGGGGGGCCTCAGAGACCCAGTACTTC
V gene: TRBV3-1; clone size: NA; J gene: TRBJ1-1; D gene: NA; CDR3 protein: CASSQDPRTKPLNTEAFF; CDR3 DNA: TGTGCCAGCAGCCAAGATCCAAGGACCAAACCCCTGAACACTGAAGCTTTCTTT
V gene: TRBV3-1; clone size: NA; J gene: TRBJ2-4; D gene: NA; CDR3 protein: CASSPFRFQNIQYF; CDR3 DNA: TGTGCCAGCAGCCCCTTCAGGTTCCAAAACATTCAGTACTTC
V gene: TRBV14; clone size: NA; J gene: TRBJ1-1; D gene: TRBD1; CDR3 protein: CASGWTGAGNTEAFF; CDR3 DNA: TGTGCCAGCGGTTGGACAGGGGCGGGGAACACTGAAGCTTTCTTT
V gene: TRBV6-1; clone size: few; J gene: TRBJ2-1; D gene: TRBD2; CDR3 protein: CASRSGRGNEQFF; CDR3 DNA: TGTGCCAGCAGGAGCGGGAGAGGGAATGAGCAGTTCTTC
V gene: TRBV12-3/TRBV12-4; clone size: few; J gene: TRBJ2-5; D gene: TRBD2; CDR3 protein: CASRPRAGGETQYF; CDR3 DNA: TGTGCCAGCAGACCCCGGGCGGGGGGAGAGACCCAGTACTTC
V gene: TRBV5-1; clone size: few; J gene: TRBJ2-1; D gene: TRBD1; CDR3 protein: CASSLGQGHNEQFF; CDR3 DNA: TGCGCCAGCAGCTTGGGACAGGGGCACAATGAGCAGTTCTTC
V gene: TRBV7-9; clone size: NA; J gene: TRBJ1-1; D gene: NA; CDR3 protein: CASSPAGNSNTEAFF; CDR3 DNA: TGTGCCAGCAGCCCGGCTGGCAATTCCAACACTGAAGCTTTCTTT
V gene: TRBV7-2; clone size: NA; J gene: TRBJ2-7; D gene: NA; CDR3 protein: CASSSMDDWLSYEQYF; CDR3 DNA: TGTGCCAGCAGCTCAATGGACGACTGGCTCTCCTACGAGCAGTACTTC
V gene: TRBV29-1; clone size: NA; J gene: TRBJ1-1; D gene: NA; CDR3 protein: CSVKEPETGNTEAFF; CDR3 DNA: TGCAGCGTCAAGGAACCAGAGACAGGGAACACTGAAGCTTTCTTT
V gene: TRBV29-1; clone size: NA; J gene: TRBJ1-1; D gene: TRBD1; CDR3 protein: CSAKDRVQYTEAFF; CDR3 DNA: TGCAGCGCAAAGGACAGGGTACAATACACTGAAGCTTTCTTT
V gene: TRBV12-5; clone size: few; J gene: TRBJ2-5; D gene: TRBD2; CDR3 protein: CASGRRTSGRAPETQYF; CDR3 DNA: TGTGCTAGTGGACGCCGGACTAGCGGGAGGGCCCCAGAGACCCAGTACTTC
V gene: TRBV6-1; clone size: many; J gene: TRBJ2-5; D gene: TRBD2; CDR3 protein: CATRSLTLGLAGWGETQYF; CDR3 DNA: TGTGCCACCCGAAGCCTTACCCTTGGACTAGCGGGATGGGGGGAGACCCAGTACTTC
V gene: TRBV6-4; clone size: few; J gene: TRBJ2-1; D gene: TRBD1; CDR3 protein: CASRETGWGNNEQFF; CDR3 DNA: TGTGCCAGCAGAGAGACAGGGTGGGGGAACAATGAGCAGTTCTTC
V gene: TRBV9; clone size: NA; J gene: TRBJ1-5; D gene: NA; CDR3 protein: CASSGGRNQPQHF; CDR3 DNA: TGTGCCAGCAGCGGGGGCCGCAATCAGCCCCAGCATTTT
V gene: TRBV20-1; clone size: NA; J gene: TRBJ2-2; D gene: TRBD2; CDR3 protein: CSARDPRGGVDTGEPFF; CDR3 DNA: TGCAGTGCTAGAGATCCACGGGGGGGCGTTGACACCGGGGAGCCGTTTTTT
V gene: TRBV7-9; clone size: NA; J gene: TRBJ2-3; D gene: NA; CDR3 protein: CARSGPDRGFADTQYF; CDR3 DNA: TGTGCCCGCAGCGGCCCAGATAGAGGGTTCGCAGATACGCAGTATTTT
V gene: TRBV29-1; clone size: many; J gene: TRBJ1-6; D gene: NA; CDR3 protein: CSVEGSSYNSPLHF; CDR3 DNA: TGCAGCGTTGAGGGAAGCTCCTATAATTCACCCCTCCACTTT
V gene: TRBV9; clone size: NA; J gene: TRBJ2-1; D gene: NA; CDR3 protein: CASSVTETPHNEQFF; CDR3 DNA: TGTGCCAGCAGCGTAACAGAGACTCCACACAATGAGCAGTTCTTC
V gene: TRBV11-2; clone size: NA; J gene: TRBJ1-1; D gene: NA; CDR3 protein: CASSLSTSRYRGGFMNTEAFF; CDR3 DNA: TGTGCCAGCAGCTTATCTACATCTCGATACCGAGGAGGGTTTATGAACACTGAAGCTTTCTTT
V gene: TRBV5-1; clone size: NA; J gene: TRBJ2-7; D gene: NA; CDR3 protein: CASSWGNYERYF; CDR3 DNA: TGCGCCAGCAGCTGGGGAAACTACGAGCGGTACTTC
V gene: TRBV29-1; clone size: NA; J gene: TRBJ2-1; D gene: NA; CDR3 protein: CSVGSEAEQFF; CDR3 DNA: TGCAGCGTGGGATCGGAGGCTGAGCAGTTCTTC